The clone carrying this T cell receptor beta chain was counted many times. With 0 bases removed from V and 5 bases from J, the gap between germline ends came to 5 bases. The CDR3 spans 13 residues. The germline V gene has CDR1 MNHEY and CDR2 SMNVEV (reference sequence). TRAV- and TRBV-specific primers primed first-strand cDNA, covering alpha and beta chains. With a V-primer adapter and a constant-region primer, TCRs were amplified for around 21 PCR cycles. TCRdb reprocessed the reads via MiXCR and lists one record per CDR3 protein. Of tens of thousands of distinct CDR3 sequences detected, roughly a third appear once; the ten largest clones hold around 3.5%. This sample is drawn from a study of low-dose radiotherapy and immunotherapy resistance in tumors. As for time point: before trial treatment. As their treatment, donors received nivolumab, ipilimumab, aspirin, low-dose cyclophosphamide and low-dose radiotherapy.

The material sequenced was PBMCs, taken before treatment. The J gene is TRBJ2-1, the V gene TRBV27; unclear D gene. The TCR sequence derives from a male donor with gallbladder cancer. The CDR3 DNA follows: TGTGCCAGCAGTTTATCTAGGGACAATGAGCAGTTCTTC. Protein: CASSLSRDNEQFF.